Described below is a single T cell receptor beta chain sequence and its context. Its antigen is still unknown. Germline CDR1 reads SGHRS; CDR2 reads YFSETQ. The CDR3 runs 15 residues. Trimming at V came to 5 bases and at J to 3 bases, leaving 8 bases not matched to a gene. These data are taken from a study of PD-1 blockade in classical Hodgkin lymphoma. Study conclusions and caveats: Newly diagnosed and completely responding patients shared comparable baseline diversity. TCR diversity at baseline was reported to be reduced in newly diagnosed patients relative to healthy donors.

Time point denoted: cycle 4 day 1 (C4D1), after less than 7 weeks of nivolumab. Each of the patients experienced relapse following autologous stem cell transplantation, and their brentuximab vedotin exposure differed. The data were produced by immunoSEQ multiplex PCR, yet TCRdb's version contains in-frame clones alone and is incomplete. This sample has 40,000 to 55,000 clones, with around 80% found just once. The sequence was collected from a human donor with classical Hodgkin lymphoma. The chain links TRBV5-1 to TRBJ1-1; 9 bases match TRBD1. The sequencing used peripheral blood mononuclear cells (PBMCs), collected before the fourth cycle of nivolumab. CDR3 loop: CASSRSDRGDTEAFF. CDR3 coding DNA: TGCGCCAGCAGTCGGTCTGACAGGGGGGACACTGAAGCTTTCTTT.